The rows below give T cell receptor beta chains drawn from one sample of a study of T-cell reconstitution after alpha-beta-depleted transplantation in children. TCRdb itself ran the PCR reads through MiXCR, one entry per CDR3 protein. Counted here are about 580,000 distinct CDR3 sequences, more than 20% occurring once; the ten biggest clones make up 13% to 15%. Here the sequenced sample was PBMCs, mostly from graft donor cells, taken 360 days after TCRalphabeta/CD19-depleted stem cell transplant. The receptors were sampled from a boy younger than two who had a stem cell transplant for acute myeloid leukemia, so the T cells may come from the graft donor. Each CDR3 is given with its conserved first and last residue. Each record gives: CDR3 length, J gene, D gene, V gene, clone size, CDR3 DNA, CDR3 protein. D genes are given only for firm matches. Clone size appears in some rows only: once, few, many, or a class for an expanded clone.

>15|TRBJ2-1|TRBD2|TRBV7-8|-
TGTGCCAGCAGCTTAGGGATTAGCGGGAACAATGAGCAGTTCTTC
CASSLGISGNNEQFF
>13|TRBJ1-1|-|TRBV5-1|-
TGCGCCAGCAAGGAGGCCATCTCTACTGAAGCTTTCTTT
CASKEAISTEAFF
>16|TRBJ2-5|TRBD1|TRBV18|-
TGTGCCAGCTCACCGTTGACAGGGGGCGCGGGAGAGACCCAGTACTTC
CASSPLTGGAGETQYF
>17|TRBJ1-6|-|TRBV4-3|many
TGCGCCAGCAGCCAAGAACTCACACACGAATATAATTCACCCCTCCACTTT
CASSQELTHEYNSPLHF
>14|TRBJ2-3|-|TRBV6-4|few
TGTGCCAGCAGTACTACAGCTAGCACAGATACGCAGTATTTT
CASSTTASTDTQYF
>16|TRBJ1-5|TRBD1|TRBV25-1|many
TGTGCCAGCAGTGAAGGGACAGGGAGTAAGAATCAGCCCCAGCATTTT
CASSEGTGSKNQPQHF
>14|TRBJ2-4|TRBD1|TRBV7-9|-
TGTGCCAGCAGCTCTTCTTGGACAGGAAACATTCAGTACTTC
CASSSSWTGNIQYF
>15|TRBJ2-3|-|TRBV12-3/TRBV12-4|many
TGTGCCAGCAACGTCCGACAGACCAGCACAGATACGCAGTATTTT
CASNVRQTSTDTQYF
>15|TRBJ1-1|-|TRBV2|many
TGTGCCAGCAGTGACATCGGGCGGGCGAACACTGAAGCTTTCTTT
CASSDIGRANTEAFF
>14|TRBJ1-1|-|TRBV11-2|-
TGTGCCAGCAGCTTAGCCAGACCAGTTCCTGAAGCTTTCTTT
CASSLARPVPEAFF
>14|TRBJ2-3|TRBD2|TRBV7-2|-
TGTGCCAGCAGACCGGGGGGAACCACAGATACGCAGTATTTT
CASRPGGTTDTQYF
>15|TRBJ1-2|TRBD1|TRBV20-1|-
TGCTGTGCTAGACCACCTATACAGGGGAACTATGGCTACACCTTC
CCARPPIQGNYGYTF
>15|TRBJ2-3|-|TRBV24-1|-
TGTGCCACCAGTGATCCCCTGGGGGGCACAGATACGCAGTATTTT
CATSDPLGGTDTQYF
>13|TRBJ2-2|-|TRBV24-1|many
TGTGCCACCAGTGATTACCCCACCGGGGAGCTGTTTTTT
CATSDYPTGELFF
>14|TRBJ1-2|TRBD1|TRBV7-2|many
TGTGCCAGCAGCTCGGACAGGGGCCACTATGGCTACACCTTC
CASSSDRGHYGYTF
>17|TRBJ1-2|TRBD1|TRBV5-8|many
TGTGCCAGCACTACGCGCCCGGGAACAGGGGGATTCTATGGCTACACCTTC
CASTTRPGTGGFYGYTF
>15|TRBJ1-1|-|TRBV12-3/TRBV12-4|-
TGTGCCAGCTGTTTAGCCCAGCGTTCCAACACTGAAGCTTTCTTT
CASCLAQRSNTEAFF
>14|TRBJ2-2|TRBD1|TRBV20-1|few
TGCAGTGCGACGGACAGGACGAACACCGGGGAGCTGTTTTTT
CSATDRTNTGELFF
>14|TRBJ2-1|-|TRBV6-5|-
TGTGCCAGCAGTTACTCGATTGGTGAGACAGAGCAGTTCTTC
CASSYSIGETEQFF
>12|TRBJ2-7|TRBD1|TRBV6-2/TRBV6-3|few
TGTGCCTCTCGACAGGGACCCTACGAGCAGTACTTC
CASRQGPYEQYF
>12|TRBJ2-7|-|TRBV7-6|-
TGTGCCAGCAGCTTCGAGGGCTACGAGCAGTACTTC
CASSFEGYEQYF
>13|TRBJ2-5|TRBD1|TRBV5-1|once
TGCGCCAGCAGCGTCCGGGACAGGGAGACCCAGTACTTC
CASSVRDRETQYF
>16|TRBJ2-2|-|TRBV11-3|few
TGTGCCAGCAGCTTAGGTCTCGGGGTTTTCACCGGGGAGCTGTTTTTT
CASSLGLGVFTGELFF
>12|TRBJ2-5|-|TRBV5-5|-
TGTGCCAGCAGCTGGGCGGAAGAGACCCAGTACTTC
CASSWAEETQYF
>15|TRBJ2-6|-|TRBV4-1|-
TGCGCCAGCAGACCTGGGTTCTCTGGGGCCAACGTCCTGACTTTC
CASRPGFSGANVLTF
>14|TRBJ1-6|-|TRBV25-1|few
TGTGCCAGCTCCGAGGGTCCCATTTATTCACCCCTCCACTTT
CASSEGPIYSPLHF
>15|TRBJ1-2|TRBD1|TRBV20-1|many
TGCAGTGCTATCCGACAGGGGGCGATAGGCTATGGCTACACCTTC
CSAIRQGAIGYGYTF
>13|TRBJ2-3|-|TRBV12-3/TRBV12-4|few
TGTGCCAGCAGTTCAATAGGAACAGATACGCAGTATTTT
CASSSIGTDTQYF
>16|TRBJ2-7|TRBD2|TRBV5-6|-
TGTGCCAGCAGCTTGCGGGCGGGGGGGACCTCCTACGAGCAGTACTTC
CASSLRAGGTSYEQYF
>15|TRBJ2-4|-|TRBV28|-
TGTGCCAGCAGTGCTCGGATGTTAGCCAAAAACATTCAGTACTTC
CASSARMLAKNIQYF
>18|TRBJ2-1|TRBD1|TRBV18|-
TGTGCCAGCTCACCAGCGGAAGCCGGGACAGGACACTACAATGAGCAGTTCTTC
CASSPAEAGTGHYNEQFF
>13|TRBJ2-5|TRBD1|TRBV29-1|-
TGCAGCGCCGGGACAGGGAGGCAAGAGACCCAGTACTTC
CSAGTGRQETQYF
>13|TRBJ1-2|-|TRBV27|few
TGTGCCAGCAAGACGCGGGGCATTTATGGCTACACCTTC
CASKTRGIYGYTF
>13|TRBJ2-7|TRBD1|TRBV9|few
TGTGCCAGCAGCGTAGCCGGGACAGAGGAGCAGTACTTC
CASSVAGTEEQYF
>16|TRBJ1-3|-|TRBV28|-
TGTGCCAGCAGTTTAGTGAATCGGGGCTCTGGAAACACCATATATTTT
CASSLVNRGSGNTIYF
>15|TRBJ2-7|-|TRBV29-1|many
TGCAGCGTTGAAGTAGGGGCAGGGGCGGGCTACGAGCAGTACTTC
CSVEVGAGAGYEQYF
>14|TRBJ2-2|-|TRBV7-2|few
TGTGCCAGCAGCCGAGTAGGGTACACCGGGGAGCTGTTTTTT
CASSRVGYTGELFF
>13|TRBJ2-7|TRBD1|TRBV20-1|many
TGCAGTGCTAACAGGGGCTCCACCTACGAGCAGTACTTC
CSANRGSTYEQYF
>13|TRBJ2-3|-|TRBV15|-
TGTGCCACCAGCAGAGCCCTTGGAGATACGCAGTATTTT
CATSRALGDTQYF
>12|TRBJ2-1|-|TRBV5-1|-
TGCGCCAGCAGCTTAGGGGTCGAGACCCAGTTCTTC
CASSLGVETQFF
>16|TRBJ2-3|-|TRBV20-1|many
TGCAGTGCTAGCCCTTACCCTAGTACGGTGACAGATACGCAGTATTTT
CSASPYPSTVTDTQYF
>16|TRBJ1-2|-|TRBV5-1|-
TGCGCCAGCAGCCAATGGCTTAGGGGGACTAACTATGGCTACACCTTC
CASSQWLRGTNYGYTF
>16|TRBJ2-1|TRBD2|TRBV5-6|-
TGTGCCAGCAGTACCTTGGGACTAGCCCGCTACAATGAGCAGTTCTTC
CASSTLGLARYNEQFF
>17|TRBJ2-1|TRBD1|TRBV25-1|-
TGTGCCAGCAGTGAATATAGGGGGACAGGGGTTGCCAATGAGCAGTTCTTC
CASSEYRGTGVANEQFF
>13|TRBJ1-2|TRBD1|TRBV2|few
TGTGCCAGCGTATCGGGACAGAACTATGGCTACACCTTC
CASVSGQNYGYTF
>14|TRBJ2-7|-|TRBV2|-
TGTGCCAGCAGTGAGGAGCGGGGAGGGGGCGAGCAGTACTTC
CASSEERGGGEQYF
>15|TRBJ2-7|TRBD1|TRBV20-1|-
TGCTGTGCTAGAGACCGGGACAGGGTGGGCTACGAGCAGTACTTC
CCARDRDRVGYEQYF
>13|TRBJ1-1|-|TRBV7-9|-
TGTGCCAGCAGCTTGGGCGGGAGAGTGGAAGCTTTCTTT
CASSLGGRVEAFF
>17|TRBJ2-3|TRBD2|TRBV7-2|-
TGTGCCAGCAGCTTAATTGGTAGCGGGGGGGCCGCAGATACGCAGTATTTT
CASSLIGSGGAADTQYF
>15|TRBJ2-3|-|TRBV5-5|-
TGTGCCAGCAGCTTAGGACAGAAATTCACAGATACGCAGTATTTT
CASSLGQKFTDTQYF
>12|TRBJ1-4|-|TRBV7-9|many
TGTGCCAGCAGCTCATTCAATGAAAAACTGTTTTTT
CASSSFNEKLFF
>16|TRBJ2-3|-|TRBV20-1|many
TGCAGTGCTAACCCGGGATCGAACAGCCATGTCGATACGCAGTATTTT
CSANPGSNSHVDTQYF
>13|TRBJ1-1|-|TRBV29-1|many
TGCAGCGGTGGTCCCGCATCTAACACTGAAGCTTTCTTT
CSGGPASNTEAFF
>15|TRBJ2-6|TRBD1|TRBV7-3|many
TGTGCCAGCAGCACCCGGACAGGCGGGGCCAACGTCCTGACTTTC
CASSTRTGGANVLTF
>16|TRBJ1-3|-|TRBV3-1|many
TGTGCCAGCAGCCAAGGCCCCAGGTTTATAGAAAACACCATATATTTT
CASSQGPRFIENTIYF
>15|TRBJ2-5|TRBD1|TRBV7-2|few
TGTGCCAGCAGCCCCCGGACAGGGAATGGAGAGACCCAGTACTTC
CASSPRTGNGETQYF
>17|TRBJ2-3|TRBD2|TRBV29-1|many
TGCAGCGTTGGTGAGCGGGGGACGATGTTTTGGCCAGATACGCAGTATTTT
CSVGERGTMFWPDTQYF
>13|TRBJ2-7|-|TRBV27|many
TGTGCCAGCAGTTATAACGCGCGCTACGAGCAGTACTTC
CASSYNARYEQYF
>15|TRBJ2-1|-|TRBV4-1|many
TGCGCCAGCAGCTGGAATCCTCGCTCCTACAATGAGCAGTTCTTC
CASSWNPRSYNEQFF